The 22 T cell receptor beta chains listed next were all sequenced from one sample in a study of CD8 T cells in Susac syndrome. About 0.5 to 1 ug RNA was reverse transcribed with random hexamers. TCRdb reprocessed the immunoSEQ multiplex PCR reads with MiXCR, giving one entry per CDR3 protein. The table shows roughly 89,000 distinct CDR3 sequences, with about 96% occurring only once. Sequencing was done on a sample of CD8+ T cells from PBMCs. Every receptor here comes from a human donor with Susac syndrome.

This chain joins TRBV4-2 and TRBJ1-1, with no clear D. V shed 3 bases and J shed 3 bases, with 11 bases lying between them. The CDR3 totals 14 residues. CDR1 is LGHNA and CDR2 is YNFKEQ in the germline V gene. Here the CDR3 DNA reads TGTGCCAGCAGCCAGACACCAAGAGACACTGAAGCTTTCTTT. Its protein is CASSQTPRDTEAFF.

The chain carries TRBV13 and TRBJ2-5; 8 nucleotides align to TRBD2. The V segment lost 3 bases and the J segment 5 bases; nucleotides outside the gene matches: 5. Germline CDR1 reads PRHDT; CDR2 reads FYEKMQ (reference sequence). This CDR3 region has 14 residues. This CDR3 reads CASSLRGDGETQYF. For the CDR3, the DNA is TGTGCCAGCAGCTTGCGGGGGGACGGGGAGACCCAGTACTTC.

This chain links TRBV7-9 with TRBJ1-4, with TRBD1 matching 8 bases. V was clipped by 5 bases and J by 7 bases; unmatched bases: 6. Germline CDR1 SEHNR, CDR2 FQNEAQ (reference sequence). The length of the CDR3 is 14 residues. For the CDR3, the DNA is TGTGCCAGCAGCCCGGACAGGGAAGGTGAAAAACTGTTTTTT. Its protein is CASSPDREGEKLFF.

The chain is built from TRBV18 and TRBJ2-7; D possibly corresponds to TRBD1 (5 bases). Looked up from germline, CDR1 is KGHSH and CDR2 is LQKENI. The CDR3 consists of 16 residues. Trimming removed 5 bases from V and 5 bases from J, with 22 bases in between. This CDR3 is CASSGQGGASSHEQYF. The CDR3 DNA is TGTGCCAGCTCAGGCCAGGGTGGGGCGAGTAGCCACGAGCAGTACTTC.

This clonotype was detected once. This sequence joins TRBV27 and TRBJ2-7; D might be TRBD1 (5 bases). Germline V CDR1 and CDR2: MNHEY, SMNVEV (reference sequence). The CDR3 has 16 amino acids. V lost 3 bases to trimming and J lost 3 bases, with 18 bases between them. The CDR3 here is CASSFHKSQGIYEQYF. CDR3 DNA: TGTGCCAGCAGTTTTCATAAATCGCAGGGAATCTACGAGCAGTACTTC.

The sample holds a few counts of this clonotype. The chain is built from TRBV3-1 and TRBJ1-1; D is unresolved. From germline, CDR1 is LGHDT and CDR2 YNNKEL (reference sequence). Trimming removed 4 bases at V and 4 bases at J, with 7 bases between. The CDR3 extends over 12 amino acids. In DNA, the CDR3 is TGTGCCAGCAGCCCGGAGGGCACTGAAGCTTTCTTT. Protein: CASSPEGTEAFF.

The chain couples TRBV20-1 to TRBJ2-5; D might be TRBD1 (6 bases). Germline lookup yields CDR1 DFQATT and CDR2 SNEGSKA (reference sequence). V shed 0 bases and J shed 1 base, with 21 bases lying between them. CDR3 size: 18 residues. The CDR3 bases are TGCAGTGCTAGAGATCGAAGGGCTACAGAGGGGGTCCAAGAGACCCAGTACTTC. Its protein product is CSARDRRATEGVQETQYF.

The rearrangement links TRBV4-2 to TRBJ1-2; the D gene is possibly TRBD1 (6 bases). Looked up from germline, CDR1 is LGHNA and CDR2 is YNFKEQ. Trimming removed 1 base from V and 3 bases from J, with 18 bases in between. The CDR3 is made up of 17 amino acids. The CDR3 sequence: CASSQANPTGTYYGYTF. Written as DNA, the CDR3 is TGTGCCAGCAGCCAAGCGAATCCCACAGGGACCTACTATGGCTACACCTTC.

The gene calls are TRBV27 and TRBJ1-2, with 7 positions matching TRBD1. The trim removed 3 bases at V and 3 bases at J, leaving 7 bases unmatched. The CDR3 spans 15 residues. Germline V lookup: CDR1 MNHEY, CDR2 SMNVEV (reference sequence). The CDR3 is CASSFSLGQYYGYTF. The CDR3, as DNA: TGTGCCAGCAGTTTCAGTCTGGGACAGTACTATGGCTACACCTTC.

A few counts support this clonotype. This chain uses TRBV6-5 with TRBJ1-2; D remains ambiguous. The CDR3 has 13 amino acids. In germline, CDR1 is MNHEY, CDR2 SVGAGI. V lost 5 bases to trimming and J lost 3 bases, with 10 bases between them. In nucleotides, the CDR3 is TGTGCCAGCAGTCTAGGTCGGGACTATGGCTACACCTTC. Protein product: CASSLGRDYGYTF.

The chain links TRBV3-1 to TRBJ2-5; the D is unclear. Trimming took 1 base from V and 2 from J, leaving 8 bases between them. CDR3 length: 14 residues. CDR1 is LGHDT, CDR2 YNNKEL, per germline (reference sequence). The CDR3 sequence: CASSQAAAQETQYF. The CDR3 region has the DNA TGTGCCAGCAGCCAAGCCGCCGCTCAAGAGACCCAGTACTTC.

V is TRBV20-1 and J is TRBJ1-5; D ambiguous. In germline, CDR1 is DFQATT, CDR2 SNEGSKA (reference sequence). The V and J ends lost 6 bases and 11 bases respectively, with 11 bases between them. The CDR3 contains 10 residues. The chain's CDR3 is CSARQEAQHF. CDR3 nucleotide sequence: TGCAGTGCCCGTCAGGAGGCCCAGCATTTT.

The chain carries TRBV7-9 and TRBJ1-1; D is ambiguous. The V end was cut by 8 bases, the J end by 0 bases, with 10 bases between. The CDR3 totals 13 residues. The germline gives CDR1 SEHNR, CDR2 FQNEAQ (reference sequence). The DNA of the CDR3 is TGTGCCAGCCGGCGAGTCATGAACACTGAAGCTTTCTTT. Translation gives CASRRVMNTEAFF. Full variable domain (remainder filled in from reference TRBV7-9 and TRBJ1-1): DTGVSQNPRHKITKRGQNVTFRCDPISEHNRLYWYRQTLGQGPEFLTYFQNEAQLEKSRLLSDRFSAERPKGSFSTLEIQRTEQGDSAMYLCASRRVMNTEAFFGQGTRLTVV.

The chain links TRBV2 to TRBJ2-2; TRBD1 aligns across 10 bases. CDR3 size: 13 residues. Trimming removed 7 bases from V and 8 bases from J; junction bases left unmatched: 4. Germline V gene sequence: CDR1 SNHLY, CDR2 FYNNEI. CDR3 sequence reads: CASKGQGTGELFF. CDR3 nucleotide sequence: TGTGCCAGCAAGGGACAGGGGACGGGGGAGCTGTTTTTT. Combining the CDR3 with reference TRBV2 and TRBJ2-2 gives the whole variable domain EPEVTQTPSHQVTQMGQEVILRCVPISNHLYFYWYRQILGQKVEFLVSFYNNEISEKSEIFDDQFSVERPDGSNFTLKIRSTKLEDSAMYFCASKGQGTGELFFGEGSRLTVL.

The rearrangement uses TRBV15 and TRBJ1-2; D is perhaps TRBD1 (5 bases). Trimming pared 4 bases from V and 14 bases from J, leaving 14 bases between. The germline V gene has CDR1 LNHNV and CDR2 YYDKDF (reference sequence). CDR3 size: 11 residues. CDR3 region: CATSNGTLETF. In DNA form, the CDR3 reads TGTGCCACCAGCAACGGGACGTTGGAGACCTTC.

The chain joins TRBV7-2 to TRBJ2-2, with D perhaps TRBD2 (5 bases). CDR1 and CDR2 (germline): SGHTA, FQGNSA. The ends were cut back, 5 bases at V and 4 bases at J, with 14 bases in the middle. The CDR3 consists of 15 residues. CDR3 sequence (DNA): TGTGCCAGCAGCCCCGAGTCGGGGATCACCGGGGAGCTGTTTTTT. This gives the protein CASSPESGITGELFF.

The chain joins TRBV11-2 to TRBJ1-2; TRBD1 aligns across 8 bases. The germline CDR1 and CDR2 sequences are SGHAT and FQNNGV. Trimming cost V 5 bases and J 3 bases; bases outside gene matches: 2. The CDR3 has 13 amino acids. The CDR3 nucleotides read TGTGCCAGCAGCCCCAGGGGGCACTATGGCTACACCTTC. Translated, it gives CASSPRGHYGYTF.

CDR3 protein: CASSQEIGDIQYF. For the CDR3, the DNA is TGCGCCAGCAGCCAAGAAATTGGAGACATTCAGTACTTC. The chain carries TRBV4-3 and TRBJ2-4; no firm D call. V dropped 0 bases and J dropped 8 bases, with 8 bases sitting between them. CDR3 length: 13 residues. Germline V gene lookup returns CDR1 LGHNA and CDR2 YSLEER.

This sequence joins TRBV5-1 and TRBJ2-5; D gene unclear. Trimming shortened V by 5 bases and J by 0 bases, and 5 bases separated the two germline ends. This CDR3 contains 12 residues. Germline CDR1 SGHRS, CDR2 YFSETQ. CDR3 sequence (DNA): TGCGCCAGCAGATCGTACCAAGAGACCCAGTACTTC. Translating gives CASRSYQETQYF.

The V and J genes are TRBV13 and TRBJ2-2; 8 nucleotides line up with TRBD2. Trimming took 0 bases from V and 0 from J; bases not matched to a gene: 6. CDR1 and CDR2 (germline): PRHDT, FYEKMQ (reference sequence). This CDR3 is 18 amino acids long. CDR3 protein: CASSLGESGLANTGELFF. CDR3 coding DNA: TGTGCCAGCAGCTTAGGCGAGTCGGGACTAGCGAACACCGGGGAGCTGTTTTTT.

The chain recombines TRBV30 with TRBJ1-6; D remains ambiguous. Germline lookup yields CDR1 GTSNPN and CDR2 SVGIG (reference sequence). This CDR3 region has 13 residues. The germline V and J ends were trimmed by 4 bases and 9 bases, with 13 bases remaining between them. The CDR3 nucleotides are TGTGCCTGGAAGGCAGGAACAATTTCACCCCTCCACTTT. Amino acids: CAWKAGTISPLHF.

For this clonotype: One junction end does not reproduce the germline sequence, and a read error may be involved. This chain links TRBV27 with TRBJ1-5; D not resolved. The germline V gene has CDR1 MNHEY and CDR2 SMNVEV (reference sequence). The CDR3 spans 10 residues. CDR3 coding DNA: TGTGCCAGCACCTTATCCCGACCCGATTTT. This gives the protein CASTLSRPDF.